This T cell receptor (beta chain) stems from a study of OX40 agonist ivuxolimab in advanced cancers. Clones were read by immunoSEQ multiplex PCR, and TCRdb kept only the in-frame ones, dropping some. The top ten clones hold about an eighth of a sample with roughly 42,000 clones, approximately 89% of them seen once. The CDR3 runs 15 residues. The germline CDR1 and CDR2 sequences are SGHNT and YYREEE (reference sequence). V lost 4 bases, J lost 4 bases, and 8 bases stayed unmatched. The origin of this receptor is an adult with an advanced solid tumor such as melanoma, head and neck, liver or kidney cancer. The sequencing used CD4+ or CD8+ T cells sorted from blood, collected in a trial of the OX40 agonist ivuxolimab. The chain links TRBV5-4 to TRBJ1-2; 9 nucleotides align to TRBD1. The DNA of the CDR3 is TGTGCCAGCAGCCCTGACAGGGGGGGAGGCTATGGCTACACCTTC. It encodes CASSPDRGGGYGYTF.